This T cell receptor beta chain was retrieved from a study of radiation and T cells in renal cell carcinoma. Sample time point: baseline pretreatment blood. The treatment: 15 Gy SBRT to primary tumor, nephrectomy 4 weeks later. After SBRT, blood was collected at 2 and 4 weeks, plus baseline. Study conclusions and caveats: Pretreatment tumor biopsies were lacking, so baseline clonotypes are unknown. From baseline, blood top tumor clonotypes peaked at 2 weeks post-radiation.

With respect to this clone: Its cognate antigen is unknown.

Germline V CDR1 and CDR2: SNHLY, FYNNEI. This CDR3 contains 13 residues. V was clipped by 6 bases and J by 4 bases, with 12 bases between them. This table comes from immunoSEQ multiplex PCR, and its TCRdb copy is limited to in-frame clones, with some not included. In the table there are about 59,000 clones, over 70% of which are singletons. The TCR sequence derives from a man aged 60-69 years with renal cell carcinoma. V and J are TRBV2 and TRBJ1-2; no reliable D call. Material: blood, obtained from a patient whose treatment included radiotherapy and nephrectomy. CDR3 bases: TGTGCCAGCAGGGAGCGGGGATCCTATGGCTACACCTTC. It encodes CASRERGSYGYTF.